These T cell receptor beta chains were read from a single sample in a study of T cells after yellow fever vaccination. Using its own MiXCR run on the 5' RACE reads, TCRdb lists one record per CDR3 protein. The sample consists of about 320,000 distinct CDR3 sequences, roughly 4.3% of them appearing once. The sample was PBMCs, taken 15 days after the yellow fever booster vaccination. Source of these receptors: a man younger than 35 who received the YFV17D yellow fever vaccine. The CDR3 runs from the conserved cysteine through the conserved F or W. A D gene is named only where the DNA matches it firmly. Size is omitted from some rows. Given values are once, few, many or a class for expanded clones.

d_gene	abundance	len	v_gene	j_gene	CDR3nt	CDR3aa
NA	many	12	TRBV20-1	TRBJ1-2	TGCAGTGCTAGGTGGGGAAACTATGGCTACACCTTC	CSARWGNYGYTF
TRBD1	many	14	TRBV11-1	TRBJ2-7	TGTGCCAGCAGCCCCGGACAGGGACCATACGAGCAGTACTTC	CASSPGQGPYEQYF
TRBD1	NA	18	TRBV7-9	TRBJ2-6	TGTGCCAGCAGGACCCTCGGACAGGGGGTATCTGGGGCCAACGTCCTGACTTTC	CASRTLGQGVSGANVLTF
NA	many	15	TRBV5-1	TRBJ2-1	TGCGCCAGCAGCTTGGGGAGGGGGCTGTACAATGAGCAGTTCTTC	CASSLGRGLYNEQFF
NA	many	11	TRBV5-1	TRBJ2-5	TGCGCCAGCAGACTAGGAGAGACCCAGTACTTC	CASRLGETQYF
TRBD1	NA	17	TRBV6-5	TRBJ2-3	TGTGCCAGCAGTGCCCCCCTCCCCGGACAGGGGCTTTATACGCAGTATTTT	CASSAPLPGQGLYTQYF
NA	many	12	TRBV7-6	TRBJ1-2	TGTGCCAGCAGCTTGTATGGCCGTGGCTACACCTTC	CASSLYGRGYTF
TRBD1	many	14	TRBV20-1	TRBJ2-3	TGCAGTGCTAGAGACAGGGGGCGCGTGAATACGCAGTATTTT	CSARDRGRVNTQYF
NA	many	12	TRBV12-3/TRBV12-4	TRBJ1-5	TGTGCCAGCAGTTCGGGGACGGGGCCCCAGCATTTT	CASSSGTGPQHF
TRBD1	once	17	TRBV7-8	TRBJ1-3	TGTGCCAGCAGCCTCAGGACAGGGGAAATTTCAGGAAACACCATATATTTT	CASSLRTGEISGNTIYF
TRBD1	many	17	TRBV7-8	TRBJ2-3	TGTGCCAGCAGCTTAGCCCCCTGGGACAGGGGTGGAGATACGCAGTATTTT	CASSLAPWDRGGDTQYF
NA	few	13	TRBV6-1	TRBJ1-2	TGTGCCAGCAGTGAGTTGGGAGTCTATGGCTACACCTTC	CASSELGVYGYTF
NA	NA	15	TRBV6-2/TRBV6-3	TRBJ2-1	TGTGCCATCCGGGAAGGTGGGGGGTATAGCAATGAGCAGTTCTTC	CAIREGGGYSNEQFF
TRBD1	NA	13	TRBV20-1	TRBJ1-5	TGCAGTGCGGTGACAGGGTCCAATCAGCCCCAGCATTTT	CSAVTGSNQPQHF
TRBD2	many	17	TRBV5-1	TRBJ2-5	TGCGCCAGCAGCTTGTGGGGACTAGGGGGTTACCAAGAGACCCAGTACTTC	CASSLWGLGGYQETQYF
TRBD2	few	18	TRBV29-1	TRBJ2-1	TGCAGCGTTGAATCGGGGGGTAGCGACCATACTTCCTACAATGAGCAGTTCTTC	CSVESGGSDHTSYNEQFF
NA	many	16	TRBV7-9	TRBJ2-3	TGTGCCAGCAGCTCTACCAACTCGCGGAACACAGATACGCAGTATTTT	CASSSTNSRNTDTQYF
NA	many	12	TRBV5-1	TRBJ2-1	TGCGCCAGCAGCCACTCCTACAATGAGCAGTTCTTC	CASSHSYNEQFF
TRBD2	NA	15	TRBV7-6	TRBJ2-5	TGTGCCAGCAGGGGGCTAGCGGAAACTCAAGAGACCCAGTACTTC	CASRGLAETQETQYF
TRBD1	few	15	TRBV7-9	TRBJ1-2	TGTGCCAGCAGCTCCCCCGGACAGGGTGTCTATGGCTACACCTTC	CASSSPGQGVYGYTF
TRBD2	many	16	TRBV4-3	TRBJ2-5	TGCGCCAGCAGCCAAGATCCAATGGCGGGGGGAGAGACCCAGTACTTC	CASSQDPMAGGETQYF
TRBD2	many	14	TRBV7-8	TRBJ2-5	TGTGCCAGCAGCTTAGGGGGAGCCGGGAGGGTCCAGTACTTC	CASSLGGAGRVQYF
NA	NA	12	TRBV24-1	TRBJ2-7	TGTGCCACCCTGCGGCCGCTCTACGAGCAGTACTTC	CATLRPLYEQYF
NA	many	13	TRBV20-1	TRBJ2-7	TGCAGTGCTAAGGACTTCCACTCCTACGAGCAGTACTTC	CSAKDFHSYEQYF
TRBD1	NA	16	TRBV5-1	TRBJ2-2	TGCGCCAGCAGCTCGTGGGACAGAGCGAACACCGGGGAGCTGTTTTTT	CASSSWDRANTGELFF
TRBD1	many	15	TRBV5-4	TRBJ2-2	TGTGCCAGCAGCTCCGGGACAGGGAGGAAGGGGGAGCTGTTTTTT	CASSSGTGRKGELFF
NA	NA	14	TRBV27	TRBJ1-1	TGTGCCAGCAGTTATCGCGGGGTGAACACTGAAGCTTTCTTT	CASSYRGVNTEAFF
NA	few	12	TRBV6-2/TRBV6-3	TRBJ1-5	TGTGCCAGCAGAACCGTGGGTCAGCCCCAGCATTTT	CASRTVGQPQHF
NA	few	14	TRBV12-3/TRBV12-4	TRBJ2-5	TGTGCCAGCAGGATGCAGGGGAATCAAGAGACCCAGTACTTC	CASRMQGNQETQYF
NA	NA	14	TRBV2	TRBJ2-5	TGTGCCAGCAACGGGTTGACCGGGGTAGAGACCCAGTACTTC	CASNGLTGVETQYF
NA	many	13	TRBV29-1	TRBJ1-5	TGCAGCGTCATGACAGGAGGCAATCAGCCCCAGCATTTT	CSVMTGGNQPQHF
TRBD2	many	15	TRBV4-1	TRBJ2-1	TGCGCCAGCAGCCAAGGGGCCGGACTAGCCGATGAGCAGTTCTTC	CASSQGAGLADEQFF
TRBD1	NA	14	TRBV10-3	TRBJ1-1	TGTGCCATCAGACCCGGACAGGCGACGACTGAAGCTTTCTTT	CAIRPGQATTEAFF
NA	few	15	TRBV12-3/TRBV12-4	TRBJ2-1	TGTGCCAGCAGGGGGGTCGTCGGGCTTCGGAATGAGCAGTTCTTC	CASRGVVGLRNEQFF
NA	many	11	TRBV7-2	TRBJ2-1	TGTGCCAGCAGCCCGTTTACTGAGCAGTTCTTC	CASSPFTEQFF
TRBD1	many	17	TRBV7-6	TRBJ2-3	TGTGCCAGCAGTTCGAAACGGGACAGGGGGTATGGAGATACGCAGTATTTT	CASSSKRDRGYGDTQYF
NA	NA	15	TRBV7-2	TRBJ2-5	TGTGCCAGCACCTCCCGGGGGGCCGTGGTGGAGACCCAGTACTTC	CASTSRGAVVETQYF
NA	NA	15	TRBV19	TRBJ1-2	TGTGCCAGTAGTATGGAGGGGTCCCTTAACTATGGCTACACCTTC	CASSMEGSLNYGYTF
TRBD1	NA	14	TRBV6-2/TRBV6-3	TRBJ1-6	TGTGCCAGCAGCCCGGGACAGGGGATTTCACCCCTCCACTTT	CASSPGQGISPLHF
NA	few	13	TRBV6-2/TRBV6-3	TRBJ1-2	TGTGCCAGCAGCCCAGACGGACACTATGGCTACACCTTC	CASSPDGHYGYTF
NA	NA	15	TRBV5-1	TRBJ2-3	TGCGCCAGCAGCTTGATTCCAAGCGGCACAGATACGCAGTATTTT	CASSLIPSGTDTQYF
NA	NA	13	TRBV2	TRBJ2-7	TGTGCCAGCCAGGGAGGGGGGTCCTACGAGCAGTACTTC	CASQGGGSYEQYF
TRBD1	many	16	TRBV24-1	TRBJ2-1	TGTGCCACCAGTGCCGTGGACAGGGGGCGCAGAAATGAGCAGTTCTTC	CATSAVDRGRRNEQFF
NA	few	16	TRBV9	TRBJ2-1	TGTGCCAGCAGCGTAGAAGGACTAAGCTCCTACAATGAGCAGTTCTTC	CASSVEGLSSYNEQFF
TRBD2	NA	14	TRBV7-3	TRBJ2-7	TGTGCCAGCAGCAAAAGCGGGGGGGCTGGCGAGCAGTACTTC	CASSKSGGAGEQYF
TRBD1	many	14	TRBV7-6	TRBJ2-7	TGTGCCAGCAGCTTGAGGGACAGCGCCTACGAGCAGTACTTC	CASSLRDSAYEQYF
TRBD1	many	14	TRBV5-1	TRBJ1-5	TGCGCCAGCAGCTCACAGGGGGCAGGCCAGCCCCAGCATTTT	CASSSQGAGQPQHF
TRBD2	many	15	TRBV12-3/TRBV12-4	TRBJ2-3	TGTGCCAGCAGTTCAGGACTAGCGAATATAGATACGCAGTATTTT	CASSSGLANIDTQYF
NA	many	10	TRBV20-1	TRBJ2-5	TGCAGTGCTAGAGATGAGACCCAGTACTTC	CSARDETQYF
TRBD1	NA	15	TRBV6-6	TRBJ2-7	TGTGCCAGCAGTTACTTAGGACAGGGGATATACGAGCAGTACTTC	CASSYLGQGIYEQYF
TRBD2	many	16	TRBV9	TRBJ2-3	TGTGCCAGCAGCGTAGGGGCGGGGGGCCTCACAGATACGCAGTATTTT	CASSVGAGGLTDTQYF
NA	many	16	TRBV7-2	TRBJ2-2	TGTGCCAGCAGCTTTGCCGGGACGATAAACACCGGGGAGCTGTTTTTT	CASSFAGTINTGELFF
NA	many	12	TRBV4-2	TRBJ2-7	TGTGCCAGCAGCCAAGATCGGAACGAGCAGTACTTC	CASSQDRNEQYF
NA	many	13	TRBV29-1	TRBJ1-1	TGCAGCGTTCTCCCGGGGGGGAGCACTGAAGCTTTCTTT	CSVLPGGSTEAFF
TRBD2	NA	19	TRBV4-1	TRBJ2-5	TGCGCCAGCAGCCAAGATAAGCTAGCGGGGGGGCAGATTGGAGAGACCCAGTACTTC	CASSQDKLAGGQIGETQYF
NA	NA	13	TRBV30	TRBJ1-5	TGTGCCTGGAGTAAACAGGGAAACCAGCCCCAGCATTTT	CAWSKQGNQPQHF
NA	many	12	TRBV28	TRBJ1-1	TGTGCCAGCATTAGGGGAGGGACTGAAGCTTTCTTT	CASIRGGTEAFF